The clone carrying this T cell receptor beta chain appeared a few times. This sample was included in a study of sequential checkpoint blockade in melanoma. Some clones are missing from TCRdb's copy, which holds only in-frame ones; the method was immunoSEQ multiplex PCR. The repertoire holds 20,000 to 25,000 clones, with roughly 86% as singletons. The treatment here: randomized to nivolumab then ipilimumab (arm A) or the reverse (arm B). The V and J ends lost 2 bases and 4 bases respectively, with 22 bases between them. Germline loops: CDR1 SGHNT, CDR2 YYREEE (reference sequence). The CDR3 length is 18 residues.

The receptor comes from a human donor with melanoma. The rearrangement links TRBV5-4 to TRBJ1-3; D gene ambiguous. This material consisted of CD8+ T cells sorted from blood (inferred from file names), taken from a patient given nivolumab and ipilimumab in sequence. The CDR3 DNA is TGTGCCAGCAGCTTTGCCAGAGGAGCCCAACTGACCGGAAACACCATATATTTT. It encodes CASSFARGAQLTGNTIYF.